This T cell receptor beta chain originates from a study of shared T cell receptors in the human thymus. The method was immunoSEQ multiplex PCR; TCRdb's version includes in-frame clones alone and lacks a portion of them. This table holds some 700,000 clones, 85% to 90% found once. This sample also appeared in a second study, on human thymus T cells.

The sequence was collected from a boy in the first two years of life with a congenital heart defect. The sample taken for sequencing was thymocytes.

In DNA form, the CDR3 reads TGTGCCTGGAGTAGGGTCCTTCGGGCTAGCGGGAGGCGAGAGCAGTACTTC. Translated: CAWSRVLRASGRREQYF. This rearrangement joins TRBV30 to TRBJ2-7, with 11 bases fitting TRBD2. The germline CDR1 and CDR2 sequences are GTSNPN and SVGIG (reference sequence). The CDR3 totals 17 residues. V trimming: 2 bases; J trimming: 7 bases; junction bases outside the gene matches: 16.